Presented here are 15 T cell receptor beta chains from one specimen sequenced in a study of cytomegalovirus exposure and HLA in healthy donors. With 60 Vbeta and 13 Jbeta primers, the PCR was carried out. Profiling relied on immunoSEQ multiplex PCR, and the TCRdb table lists in-frame clones only, not all of them. The sample includes about 130,000 clones, about 78% of them seen just once. Sequenced material: PBMCs. These receptors all come from a human donor in good health.

This rearrangement joins TRBV28 to TRBJ2-1; D is unresolved. Trimming took 6 bases from V and 7 from J, leaving 7 bases between them. Per germline, CDR1 MDHEN and CDR2 SYDVKM. The CDR3 contains 11 residues. The DNA for the CDR3 is TGTGCCAGCAGCAGTTGGAATGAGCAGTTCTTC. Translation gives CASSSWNEQFF.

This clone occurred once. At one end, the junction sequence differs from germline, possibly due to a read error. The chain employs TRBV27 and TRBJ1-4, with D perhaps TRBD1 (5 bases). The CDR3 sequence is 16 residues long. CDR1 is MNHEY and CDR2 is SMNVEV in the germline V gene (reference sequence). For the CDR3, the DNA is TGTACCAGCAGTTTGACATCACAGGTGTCGGGTGAAAAACTGTTTTTT. This encodes CTSSLTSQVSGEKLFF.

The gene calls are TRBV2 and TRBJ2-1, with 7 bases that match TRBD2. Germline loops: CDR1 SNHLY, CDR2 FYNNEI. V gave up 6 bases and J gave up 7 bases; unmatched junction bases: 9. This CDR3 contains 14 residues. The CDR3 coding sequence is TGTGCCAGCAGGTCCGGCGGGGAGGGGAATGAGCAGTTCTTC. Translation gives CASRSGGEGNEQFF.

This rearrangement joins TRBV2 to TRBJ1-2; TRBD1 matches 9 bases. Trimming at V came to 6 bases and at J to 5 bases, leaving 10 bases not matched to a gene. This CDR3 has 15 residues. The germline V gene encodes CDR1 SNHLY and CDR2 FYNNEI. CDR3 region: CASRGTDRGSYGYTF. The CDR3, as DNA: TGTGCCAGCAGGGGTACCGACAGGGGGAGTTATGGCTACACCTTC.

The CDR3 bases are TGCGCCAGCAGCTTGGACGGTGTGCTAAACTATGGCTACACCTTC. As protein: CASSLDGVLNYGYTF. This rearrangement joins TRBV5-1 to TRBJ1-2; D remains ambiguous. Trimming cost V 0 bases and J 2 bases, with 11 bases left between them. Germline CDR1 reads SGHRS; CDR2 reads YFSETQ. The CDR3 runs to 15 residues.

The rearrangement uses TRBV4-3 and TRBJ2-7; 9 bases are shared with TRBD2. From germline, CDR1 is LGHNA and CDR2 YSLEER. V lost 1 base, J lost 3 bases, and 10 bases stayed unmatched. The CDR3 sequence is 17 residues long. CDR3 coding DNA: TGCGCCAGCAGCCAAGGTAGTAGCGGGAGCATGGTCTACGAGCAGTACTTC. Protein product: CASSQGSSGSMVYEQYF.

The chain is built from TRBV29-1 and TRBJ2-7; 7 positions match TRBD2. The CDR3 length is 14 residues. Germline loops: CDR1 SQVTM, CDR2 ANQGSEA. The V segment lost 4 bases and the J segment 0 bases; nucleotides outside the gene matches: 6. CDR3 coding DNA: TGCAGCGTTGGCTCAGCGGGAAGCTCCTACGAGCAGTACTTC. It specifies CSVGSAGSSYEQYF.

As to this clone: Mismatch with germline at one junction end may stem from a read error. V usage is TRBV7-9 and J usage is TRBJ2-7; D is perhaps TRBD1 (6 bases). There are 16 residues in the CDR3. From germline, CDR1 is SEHNR and CDR2 FQNEAQ (reference sequence). CDR3 sequence reads: CSSSLLRRGQSVEQYF. The CDR3 DNA is TGTTCCAGCAGCTTGTTACGGCGTGGACAGAGCGTCGAGCAGTACTTC.

The chain has TRBV28 and TRBJ2-7; 7 bases map to TRBD2. The CDR3 extends over 15 amino acids. V was pared by 3 bases and J by 6 bases, with 11 bases of the junction left unmatched. From germline, CDR1 is MDHEN and CDR2 SYDVKM. The CDR3 nucleotides read TGTGCCAGCAGTTTGCTCTTGGCTAGCGGTGTCGAGCAGTACTTC. Translation gives CASSLLLASGVEQYF.

This chain links TRBV5-6 with TRBJ1-5, with D maybe TRBD1 (6 bases). The V gene lost 3 bases and the J gene lost 8 bases, with 9 bases spanning the gap. The CDR3 is made up of 12 amino acids. In germline, CDR1 is SGHDT, CDR2 YYEEEE. The CDR3 DNA reads as TGTGCCAGCAGCTCCAGGGGTGAGCCCCAGCATTTT. Translating gives CASSSRGEPQHF.

In its sample, this clone was seen a few times. This chain connects TRBV30 to TRBJ1-1; perhaps TRBD1 as D (5 bases). CDR1 GTSNPN and CDR2 SVGIG come from the germline V gene (reference sequence). V lost 4 bases, J lost 4 bases, and 13 bases lay in between. The CDR3 contains 13 residues. CDR3 residues: CAWTGGGSTEAFF. The CDR3 DNA is TGTGCCTGGACCGGGGGAGGGAGCACTGAAGCTTTCTTT.

V is TRBV19 and J is TRBJ2-7; TRBD1 is a possible D gene (6 bases). Trimming shortened V by 3 bases and J by 7 bases, and 19 bases separated the two germline ends. The CDR3 consists of 15 residues. Germline values: CDR1 LNHDA, CDR2 SQIVND (reference sequence). CDR3 region: CASSIWGTRSGEQYF. In nucleotides, the CDR3 is TGTGCCAGTAGTATCTGGGGGACAAGGTCAGGGGAGCAGTACTTC.

The rearrangement links TRBV5-5 to TRBJ2-7; D not resolved. In germline, CDR1 is SGHKS, CDR2 YYEKEE (reference sequence). V gave up 4 bases and J gave up 6 bases, with 11 bases separating them. This CDR3 has 12 amino acids. Written as DNA, the CDR3 is TGTGCCAGCAGCCCCGGTGGGCTCGAGCAGTACTTC. It specifies CASSPGGLEQYF.

The count of this clone is one. This sequence joins TRBV5-4 and TRBJ1-4; weak D call: TRBD1 (6 bases). This CDR3 spans 16 amino acids. V was pared by 4 bases and J by 8 bases, with 21 bases between. Germline lookup yields CDR1 SGHNT and CDR2 YYREEE (reference sequence). CDR3 nucleotides: TGTGCCAGCAGCGGCCCGGCGACAGGTTTGGGGGAAAAACTGTTTTTT. It translates to CASSGPATGLGEKLFF.

This clone has only a few counts. The gene calls are TRBV27 and TRBJ2-7, with 8 positions matching TRBD2. CDR3 size: 14 residues. V lost 2 bases and J lost 2; bases outside the gene matches: 2. Germline CDR1 and CDR2: MNHEY and SMNVEV (reference sequence). CDR3 amino acids: CASSLPAGAYEQYF. The CDR3 DNA is TGTGCCAGCAGTTTACCAGCGGGGGCCTACGAGCAGTACTTC.